The 22 T cell receptor beta chains reported below all come from one sample, sequenced in a study of T-cell memory formation after mild COVID-19. TCRdb called the 5' RACE reads again in MiXCR, with one record for every CDR3 protein. Among hundreds of thousands of distinct CDR3 sequences listed, about a sixth were seen once. Input material: PBMCs or a T cell subset sorted from them (not recorded which). These receptors all stem from an adult woman who had mild COVID-19 (a few samples of this study predate the infection). Cell type and time point are not known.

The V call is TRBV5-1, the J call TRBJ1-5; 8 bases agree with TRBD1. The J segment lost 5 bases and the V segment lost 4 bases, leaving 8 bases of the junction unmatched. The CDR3 spans 15 residues. Germline V gene lookup returns CDR1 SGHRS and CDR2 YFSETQ. CDR3 sequence (DNA): TGCGCCAGCAGCCCGACAGGGGATGGGGATCAGCCCCAGCATTTT. As protein: CASSPTGDGDQPQHF.

The V and J genes are TRBV5-4 and TRBJ1-1; D ambiguous. The CDR3 loop spans 13 amino acids. V dropped 1 base and J dropped 7 bases, with 11 bases sitting between them. Germline V lookup: CDR1 SGHNT, CDR2 YYREEE (reference sequence). The CDR3 loop is CASSLIGRNEAFF. The CDR3 DNA reads TGTGCCAGCAGCTTGATAGGGAGGAATGAAGCTTTCTTT. Using reference TRBV5-4 and TRBJ1-1 for the parts outside the CDR3, the full variable domain is ETGVTQSPTHLIKTRGQQVTLRCSSQSGHNTVSWYQQALGQGPQFIFQYYREEENGRGNFPPRFSGLQFPNYSSELNVNALELDDSALYLCASSLIGRNEAFFGQGTRLTVV.

V usage is TRBV7-8 and J usage is TRBJ1-3; D is ambiguous. Looked up from germline, CDR1 is SGHVS and CDR2 is FQNEAQ. The CDR3 totals 15 residues. V lost 1 base to trimming and J lost 2 bases, with 9 bases between them. CDR3 bases: TGTGCCAGCAGCTTAGGGCCCGGCGCTGGAAACACCATATATTTT. Its translation: CASSLGPGAGNTIYF.

This clonotype was counted at least ten times. This sequence joins TRBV5-1 and TRBJ2-1; 11 positions agree with TRBD1. Losses at the gene ends were 5 bases for V and 1 base for J; bases not matched to a gene: 5. The length of the CDR3 is 16 residues. Germline CDR1 is SGHRS and CDR2 is YFSETQ. CDR3 nucleotides: TGCGCCAGCAGTTCGGGACAGGGGGGATCCTACAATGAGCAGTTCTTC. It encodes CASSSGQGGSYNEQFF.

This clonotype was seen more than once but under ten times. This chain joins TRBV7-9 and TRBJ2-1; 12 nucleotides match TRBD2. The J segment lost 3 bases and the V segment lost 5 bases, leaving 5 bases of the junction unmatched. Germline-derived CDR1 and CDR2 are SEHNR and FQNEAQ (reference sequence). The CDR3 totals 16 residues. The CDR3 loop reads CASSASGGVNYNEQFF. CDR3 bases: TGTGCCAGCAGCGCTAGCGGGGGGGTTAACTACAATGAGCAGTTCTTC.

There are a few counts of this clonotype. This rearrangement joins TRBV5-1 to TRBJ1-1, with D unresolved. The CDR3 loop spans 14 amino acids. V was trimmed by 0 bases and J by 1 base, leaving 7 bases between them. Germline CDR1 and CDR2: SGHRS and YFSETQ. CDR3 DNA: TGCGCCAGCAGCTTGGCCGATTGGAACACTGAAGCTTTCTTT. Its protein is CASSLADWNTEAFF. The whole variable domain, remainder taken from reference TRBV5-1 and TRBJ1-1, is KAGVTQTPRYLIKTRGQQVTLSCSPISGHRSVSWYQQTPGQGLQFLFEYFSETQRNKGNFPGRFSGRQFSNSRSEMNVSTLELGDSALYLCASSLADWNTEAFFGQGTRLTVV.

This clonotype was found many times. J is TRBJ2-2 and V is TRBV7-6; D unresolved. Trimming removed 2 bases from V and 4 bases from J, with 14 bases in between. The germline CDR1 and CDR2 sequences are SGHVS and FNYEAQ. The CDR3 is made up of 16 amino acids. CDR3 region: CASSLFPASSTGELFF. DNA for the CDR3: TGTGCCAGCAGCTTATTTCCAGCGAGTAGCACCGGGGAGCTGTTTTTT.

The chain links TRBV4-2 to TRBJ2-1; 8 nucleotides align to TRBD2. The CDR3 covers 17 residues. CDR1 and CDR2 (germline): LGHNA, YNFKEQ. V trimming: 0 bases; J trimming: 4 bases; junction bases outside the gene matches: 8. CDR3 sequence: CASSQDYRLAGYNEQFF. CDR3 in DNA: TGTGCCAGCAGCCAAGATTATCGGCTAGCGGGTTACAATGAGCAGTTCTTC.

The J gene is TRBJ2-6, the V gene TRBV5-1; tentative D call: TRBD1 (5 bases). This CDR3 has 19 amino acids. Trimming stripped 1 base from V and 0 bases from J, with 17 bases between. Germline assignment: CDR1 SGHRS and CDR2 YFSETQ. This CDR3 is CASSLRRLQVLSGANVLTF. Written as DNA, the CDR3 is TGCGCCAGCAGCTTGAGGCGGTTACAGGTCCTCTCTGGGGCCAACGTCCTGACTTTC.

The chain recombines TRBV11-2 with TRBJ1-2, with D unresolved. In germline, CDR1 is SGHAT, CDR2 FQNNGV. CDR3 length equals 14 residues. Trimming took off 4 bases at V and 5 bases at J, with 14 bases between the two ends. The CDR3 region is CASSSQGPYYGYTF. The CDR3, as DNA: TGTGCCAGCAGCTCCCAAGGACCCTATTATGGCTACACCTTC.

At least ten counts were recorded for this clonotype. V and J are TRBV7-9 and TRBJ1-1; D gene ambiguous. Per germline, CDR1 SEHNR and CDR2 FQNEAQ (reference sequence). CDR3 size: 16 residues. V was pared by 2 bases and J by 1 base, with 14 bases between. The CDR3 nucleotides read TGTGCCAGCAGCTTATTGGTGGCCGAGGGGAACACTGAAGCTTTCTTT. Translated, it gives CASSLLVAEGNTEAFF.

This clonotype was detected a few times. The chain employs TRBV24-1 and TRBJ2-7, with D perhaps matching TRBD1 (6 bases). The ends were cut back, 4 bases at V and 2 bases at J, with 17 bases in the middle. Germline values: CDR1 KGHDR, CDR2 SFDVKD. The CDR3 is 16 amino acids. CDR3 region: CATSDPQGQEPYEQYF. The CDR3 DNA is TGTGCCACCAGTGACCCCCAGGGGCAGGAGCCCTACGAGCAGTACTTC.

This clonotype was seen only a few times. The chain links TRBV6-5 to TRBJ2-3, with 11 bases fitting TRBD2. Germline lookup yields CDR1 MNHEY and CDR2 SVGAGI. This CDR3 has 18 residues. Losses at the gene ends were 4 bases for V and 0 bases for J; bases not matched to a gene: 9. The CDR3: CASSSERLAGFSTDTQYF. CDR3 DNA sequence: TGTGCCAGCAGTTCCGAACGACTAGCGGGGTTCAGCACAGATACGCAGTATTTT.

The J gene is TRBJ2-7, the V gene TRBV7-6, with D uncertain. Trimming removed 1 base from V and 4 bases from J, with 8 bases in between. The CDR3 has 13 amino acids. Looked up from germline, CDR1 is SGHVS and CDR2 is FNYEAQ. The CDR3 sequence: CASSLEVEYEQYF. The CDR3 DNA is TGTGCCAGCAGCTTAGAGGTGGAGTACGAGCAGTACTTC.

The chain is built from TRBV2 and TRBJ2-1; no definite D call. Deletions cut 11 bases from V and 7 bases from J, with 12 bases between. Germline V lookup: CDR1 SNHLY, CDR2 FYNNEI. This CDR3 spans 11 amino acids. The CDR3 is CACSRVNEQFF. In DNA, the CDR3 is TGTGCCTGTTCACGCGTGAATGAGCAGTTCTTC.

This clonotype was picked up a small number of times. The chain is built from TRBV19 and TRBJ2-1; TRBD2 agrees at 14 bases. The CDR3 consists of 15 residues. The V gene end was trimmed by 3 bases and the J gene end by 7 bases; junction bases not matched to a gene: 2. Looked up from germline, CDR1 is LNHDA and CDR2 is SQIVND (reference sequence). The CDR3 DNA is TGTGCCAGTAGTATCGGGACTAGCGGGAGTAATGAGCAGTTCTTC. Protein product: CASSIGTSGSNEQFF. The full variable domain, completed using reference TRBV19 and TRBJ2-1, is DGGITQSPKYLFRKEGQNVTLSCEQNLNHDAMYWYRQDPGQGLRLIYYSQIVNDFQKGDIAEGYSVSREKKESFPLTVTSAQKNPTAFYLCASSIGTSGSNEQFFGPGTRLTVL.

V and J are TRBV27 and TRBJ2-1, with 12 bases matching TRBD2. The V segment lost 0 bases and the J segment 6 bases; nucleotides outside the gene matches: 3. CDR1 MNHEY and CDR2 SMNVEV come from the germline V gene (reference sequence). The length of the CDR3 is 16 residues. CDR3 coding DNA: TGTGCCAGCAGTTTATCCCGACTAGCGGGAGTCAATGAGCAGTTCTTC. It yields the protein CASSLSRLAGVNEQFF.

This clonotype was picked up a small number of times. The V call is TRBV24-1, the J call TRBJ1-1; no firm D call. The CDR3 has 15 amino acids. The germline gives CDR1 KGHDR, CDR2 SFDVKD. V was trimmed by 9 bases and J by 0 bases, leaving 16 bases between them. The CDR3 DNA reads as TGTGCCACCCCCCAAACCCGCGAACTGAACACTGAAGCTTTCTTT. Translation: CATPQTRELNTEAFF.

This clonotype occurred a few times. The gene calls are TRBV12-3 or TRBV12-4 and TRBJ2-3; 7 positions agree with TRBD2. V gave up 7 bases and J gave up 3 bases; unmatched junction bases: 13. The CDR3 has 16 amino acids. As DNA, the CDR3 is TGTGCCAGCACCAACCCGGGACTACCTTCTACAGATACGCAGTATTTT. It translates to CASTNPGLPSTDTQYF.

This clonotype has more than one count but fewer than ten. The V gene is TRBV29-1, the J gene TRBJ2-3; tentatively, D is TRBD1 (6 bases). The CDR3 length is 14 residues. Germline V gene lookup returns CDR1 SQVTM and CDR2 ANQGSEA. V lost 3 bases, J lost 4 bases, and 14 bases lay in between. The CDR3 region has the DNA TGCAGCGTTGAGGGGCAAACAGGGTCAGATACGCAGTATTTT. This codes for CSVEGQTGSDTQYF.

This clonotype turned up a few times. The genes are TRBV19 and TRBJ1-5; tentatively, D is TRBD1 (5 bases). Trimming took off 3 bases at V and 7 bases at J, with 10 bases between the two ends. The CDR3 covers 13 residues. The V gene's germline CDR1 is LNHDA and CDR2 SQIVND (reference sequence). In nucleotides, the CDR3 is TGTGCCAGTAGTATCCTCGAGGGGCAGCCCCAGCATTTT. Protein product: CASSILEGQPQHF.

The chain joins TRBV7-4 to TRBJ2-3; tentatively, D is TRBD2 (6 bases). The V gene lost 5 bases and the J gene lost 1 base, with 28 bases spanning the gap. The CDR3 is 20 residues long. In germline, CDR1 is SGHVT, CDR2 SQSDAQ. The CDR3 bases are TGTGCCAGCAGCCAGTTCATAAAGGGCAAGTTAGCGGAGGGCACAGATACGCAGTATTTT. Its protein product is CASSQFIKGKLAEGTDTQYF.